This is a list of T cell receptor beta chains from one sample in a study of blood T cell repertoires in COVID-19. The method was immunoSEQ multiplex PCR; TCRdb's version includes in-frame clones alone and lacks a portion of them. The sample includes 200,000 to 300,000 clones, 85% of them seen just once. Sequencing was done on a sample of peripheral blood. The receptors were sampled from a woman aged 55-69 years with active or convalescent COVID-19. Each CDR3 is given with its conserved first and last residue.

J: TRBJ2-1
V: TRBV9
length: 16
CDR3: CASSEGPSGGYNEQFF

J: TRBJ1-4
V: TRBV6-4
length: 19
CDR3: CASSPTGGDQGTSIEKLFF

J: TRBJ1-2
V: TRBV11-2
length: 15
CDR3: CASTARTGRVYGYTF

J: TRBJ2-1
V: TRBV7-2
length: 15
CDR3: CASSWTSGVYNEQFF

J: TRBJ2-1
V: TRBV27
length: 15
CDR3: CATARDSQPYNEQFF

J: TRBJ2-2
V: TRBV7-8
length: 16
CDR3: CASSWGEGGNTGELFF

J: TRBJ1-2
V: TRBV9
length: 15
CDR3: CASSVEEGFPYGYTF

J: TRBJ1-6
V: TRBV27
length: 14
CDR3: CASSFEDSNSPLHF

J: TRBJ1-2
V: TRBV28
length: 16
CDR3: CASSPIQGTPNYGYTF

J: TRBJ2-1
V: TRBV10-3
length: 14
CDR3: CAISGTSGYNEQFF

J: TRBJ2-5
V: TRBV19
length: 17
CDR3: CASSTQRGGIWQETQYF

J: TRBJ2-2
V: TRBV30
length: 13
CDR3: CAWKNFVTGELFF

J: TRBJ2-2
V: TRBV5-6
length: 18
CDR3: CASSLVGPWSGYTGELFF

J: TRBJ2-1
V: TRBV2
length: 13
CDR3: CASGTSLINEQFF

J: TRBJ2-7
V: TRBV30
length: 14
CDR3: CAWSVAGVGYEQYF

J: TRBJ1-3
V: TRBV30
length: 16
CDR3: CAWTMDSYFSGNTIYF

J: TRBJ2-7
V: TRBV11-2
length: 15
CDR3: CASSKIAGVLGEQYF

J: TRBJ1-5
V: TRBV19
length: 12
CDR3: CASNMVGQPQHF

J: TRBJ2-2
V: TRBV5-4
length: 16
CDR3: CASSLALAGSRGELFF

J: TRBJ2-3
V: TRBV7-8
length: 16
CDR3: CASSLGLAGYTDTQYF

J: TRBJ2-3
V: TRBV6-2/TRBV6-3
length: 17
CDR3: CASSYPSGQGITDTQYF

J: TRBJ1-2
V: TRBV5-1
length: 14
CDR3: CASSLGGQAYGYTF

J: TRBJ1-1
V: TRBV7-6
length: 14
CDR3: CASSLAQGDTEAFF

J: TRBJ1-4
V: TRBV5-4
length: 16
CDR3: CASSLGSQGRNEKLFF

J: TRBJ2-1
V: TRBV19
length: 15
CDR3: CASNDLGRAYNEQFF

J: TRBJ2-3
V: TRBV30
length: 14
CDR3: CAWRDLGWADTQYF

J: TRBJ2-5
V: TRBV5-6
length: 13
CDR3: CASSLGLQETQYF

J: TRBJ1-5
V: TRBV28
length: 14
CDR3: CATGTGGSNQPQHF

J: TRBJ1-6
V: TRBV6-6
length: 13
CDR3: CASSWGLNSPLHF

J: TRBJ2-1
V: TRBV6-4
length: 14
CDR3: CASSEQGGVNEQFF

J: TRBJ1-2
V: TRBV9
length: 17
CDR3: CASSVGEQPRRNYGYTF

J: TRBJ2-5
V: TRBV7-8
length: 13
CDR3: CASSLARQETQYF

J: TRBJ2-5
V: TRBV7-8
length: 13
CDR3: CASSSGERETQYF

J: TRBJ2-2
V: TRBV19
length: 16
CDR3: CASSSRTRAGTGELFF

J: TRBJ2-7
V: TRBV11-3
length: 18
CDR3: CASSSQLLGSLQIYEQYF

J: TRBJ2-7
V: TRBV6-5
length: 14
CDR3: CASKTGLASYEQYF

J: TRBJ2-1
V: TRBV30
length: 17
CDR3: CAWSVLYAEYGGNEQFF

J: TRBJ1-5
V: TRBV6-5
length: 14
CDR3: CASRPTGVVQPQHF

J: TRBJ1-1
V: TRBV29-1
length: 13
CDR3: CSVVGPTGQEAFF

J: TRBJ1-4
V: TRBV6-7
length: 15
CDR3: CASSNGQASNEKLFF

J: TRBJ1-2
V: TRBV7-2
length: 13
CDR3: CASSLGRGRGYTF

J: TRBJ2-5
V: TRBV6-6
length: 13
CDR3: CASSSSGVETQYF

J: TRBJ2-1
V: TRBV18
length: 15
CDR3: CASSPMAGGGNEQFF

J: TRBJ2-3
V: TRBV6-1
length: 16
CDR3: CASSVEGGQGTDTQYF

J: TRBJ2-5
V: TRBV5-4
length: 14
CDR3: CASSLAGNQETQYF

J: TRBJ2-7
V: TRBV7-6
length: 16
CDR3: CASSLRPGQGAYEQYF

J: TRBJ2-2
V: TRBV7-3
length: 15
CDR3: CASSPRPDYTGELFF

J: TRBJ1-4
V: TRBV28
length: 15
CDR3: CASSKTGASNEKLFF

J: TRBJ2-1
V: TRBV7-8
length: 19
CDR3: CASSLEAGAPFSSYNEQFF

J: TRBJ2-1
V: TRBV11-2
length: 17
CDR3: CASNPILSGGRYNEQFF

J: TRBJ2-1
V: TRBV19
length: 16
CDR3: CASSPLRDKVYNEQFF

J: TRBJ2-7
V: TRBV19
length: 14
CDR3: CASSPLVASYEQYF

J: TRBJ1-2
V: TRBV5-6
length: 17
CDR3: CASSSSGTGNWGYGYTF

J: TRBJ2-2
V: TRBV5-1
length: 16
CDR3: CASSWGTGVAGGELFF

J: TRBJ1-2
V: TRBV19
length: 14
CDR3: CASSKVDRSYGYTF